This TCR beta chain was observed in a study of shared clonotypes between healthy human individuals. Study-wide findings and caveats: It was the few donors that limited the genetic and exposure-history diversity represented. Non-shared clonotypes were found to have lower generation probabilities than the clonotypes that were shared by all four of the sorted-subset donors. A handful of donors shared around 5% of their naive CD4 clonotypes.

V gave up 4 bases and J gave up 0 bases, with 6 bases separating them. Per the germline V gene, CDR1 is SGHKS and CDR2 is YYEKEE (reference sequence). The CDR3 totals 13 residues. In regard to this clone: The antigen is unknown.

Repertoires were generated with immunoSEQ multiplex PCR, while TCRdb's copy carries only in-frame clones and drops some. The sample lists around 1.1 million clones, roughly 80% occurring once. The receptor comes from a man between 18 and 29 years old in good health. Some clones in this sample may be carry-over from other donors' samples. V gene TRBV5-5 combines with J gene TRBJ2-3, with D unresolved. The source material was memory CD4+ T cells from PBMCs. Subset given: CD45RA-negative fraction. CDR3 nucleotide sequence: TGTGCCAGCAGCGACGGCAGCACAGATACGCAGTATTTT. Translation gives CASSDGSTDTQYF.